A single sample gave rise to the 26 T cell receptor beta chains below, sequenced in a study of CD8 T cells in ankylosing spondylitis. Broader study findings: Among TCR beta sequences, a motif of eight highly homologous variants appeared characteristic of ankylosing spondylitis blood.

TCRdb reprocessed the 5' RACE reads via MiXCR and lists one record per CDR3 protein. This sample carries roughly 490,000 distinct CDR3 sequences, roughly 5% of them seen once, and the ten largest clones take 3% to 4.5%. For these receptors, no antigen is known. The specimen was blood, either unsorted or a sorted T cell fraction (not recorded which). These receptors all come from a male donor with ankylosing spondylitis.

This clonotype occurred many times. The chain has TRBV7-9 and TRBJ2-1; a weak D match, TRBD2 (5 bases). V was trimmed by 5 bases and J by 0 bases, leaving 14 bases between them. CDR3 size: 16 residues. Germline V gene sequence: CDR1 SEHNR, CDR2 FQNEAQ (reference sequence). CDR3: CASSNHRDPSYNEQFF. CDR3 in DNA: TGTGCCAGCAGCAACCATCGGGATCCCTCCTACAATGAGCAGTTCTTC. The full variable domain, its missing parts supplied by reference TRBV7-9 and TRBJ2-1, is DTGVSQNPRHKITKRGQNVTFRCDPISEHNRLYWYRQTLGQGPEFLTYFQNEAQLEKSRLLSDRFSAERPKGSFSTLEIQRTEQGDSAMYLCASSNHRDPSYNEQFFGPGTRLTVL.

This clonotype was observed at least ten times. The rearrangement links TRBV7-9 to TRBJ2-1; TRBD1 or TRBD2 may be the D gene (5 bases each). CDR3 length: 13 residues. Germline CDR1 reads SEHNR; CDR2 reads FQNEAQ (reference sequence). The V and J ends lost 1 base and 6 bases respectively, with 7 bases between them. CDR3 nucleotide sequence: TGTGCCAGCAGCTTAGGGGGACGCAATGAGCAGTTCTTC. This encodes CASSLGGRNEQFF. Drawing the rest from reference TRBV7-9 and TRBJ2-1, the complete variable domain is DTGVSQNPRHKITKRGQNVTFRCDPISEHNRLYWYRQTLGQGPEFLTYFQNEAQLEKSRLLSDRFSAERPKGSFSTLEIQRTEQGDSAMYLCASSLGGRNEQFFGPGTRLTVL.

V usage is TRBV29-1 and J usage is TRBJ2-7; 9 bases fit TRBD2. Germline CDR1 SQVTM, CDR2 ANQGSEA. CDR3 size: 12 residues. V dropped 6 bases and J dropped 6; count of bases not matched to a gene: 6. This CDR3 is CSVIAGVGEQYF. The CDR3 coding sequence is TGCAGCGTAATAGCGGGAGTGGGCGAGCAGTACTTC.

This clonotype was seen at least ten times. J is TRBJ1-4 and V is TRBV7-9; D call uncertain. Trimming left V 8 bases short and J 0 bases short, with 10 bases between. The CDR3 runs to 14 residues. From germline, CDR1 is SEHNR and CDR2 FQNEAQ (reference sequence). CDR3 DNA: TGTGCCAGCGCCCAGGTCGCAACTAATGAAAAACTGTTTTTT. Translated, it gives CASAQVATNEKLFF.

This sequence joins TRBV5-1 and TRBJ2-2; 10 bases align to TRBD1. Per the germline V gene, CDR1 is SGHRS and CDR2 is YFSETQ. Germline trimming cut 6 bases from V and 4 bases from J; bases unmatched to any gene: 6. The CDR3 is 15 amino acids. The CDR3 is CASTRDRGGTGELFF. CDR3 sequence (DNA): TGCGCCAGCACCCGGGACAGGGGAGGCACCGGGGAGCTGTTTTTT.

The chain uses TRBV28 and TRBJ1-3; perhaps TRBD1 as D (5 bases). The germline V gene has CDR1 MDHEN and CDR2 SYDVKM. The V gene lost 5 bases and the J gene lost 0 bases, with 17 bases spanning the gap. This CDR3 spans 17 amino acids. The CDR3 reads CASSEGSRGASGNTIYF. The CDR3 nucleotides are TGTGCCAGCAGTGAGGGCTCGAGAGGGGCCTCTGGAAACACCATATATTTT.

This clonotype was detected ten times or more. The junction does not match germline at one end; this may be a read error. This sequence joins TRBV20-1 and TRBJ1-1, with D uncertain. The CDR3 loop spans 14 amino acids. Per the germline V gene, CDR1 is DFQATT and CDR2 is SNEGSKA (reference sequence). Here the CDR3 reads CSAQSSGRRTEAFF. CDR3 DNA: TGCAGTGCCCAAAGCTCGGGAAGGCGGACTGAAGCCTTCTTT.

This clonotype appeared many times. CDR3 protein: CASSPTVIIGELFF. As DNA, the CDR3 is TGTGCCAGCAGTCCGACAGTCATTATCGGGGAGCTGTTTTTT. The chain joins TRBV12-3 or TRBV12-4 to TRBJ2-2; possible D gene TRBD1, 5 bases. Trimming removed 5 bases from V and 7 bases from J, with 14 bases in between. The CDR3 consists of 14 residues.

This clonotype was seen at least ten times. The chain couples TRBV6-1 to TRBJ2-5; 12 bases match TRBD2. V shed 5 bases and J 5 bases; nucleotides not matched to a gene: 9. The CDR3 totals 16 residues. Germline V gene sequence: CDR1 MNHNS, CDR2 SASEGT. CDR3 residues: CASSPRGTSGRETQYF. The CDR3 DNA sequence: TGTGCCAGCAGTCCCCGTGGGACTAGCGGGCGGGAGACCCAGTACTTC.

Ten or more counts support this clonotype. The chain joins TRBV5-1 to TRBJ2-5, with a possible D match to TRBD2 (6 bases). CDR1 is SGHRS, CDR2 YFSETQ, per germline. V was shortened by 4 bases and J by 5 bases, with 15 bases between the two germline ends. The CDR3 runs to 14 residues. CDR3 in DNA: TGCGCCAGCAGCGAACTTGGGGGGTTGGAGACCCAGTACTTC. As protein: CASSELGGLETQYF. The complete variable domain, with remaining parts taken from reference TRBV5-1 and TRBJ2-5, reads KAGVTQTPRYLIKTRGQQVTLSCSPISGHRSVSWYQQTPGQGLQFLFEYFSETQRNKGNFPGRFSGRQFSNSRSEMNVSTLELGDSALYLCASSELGGLETQYFGPGTRLLVL.

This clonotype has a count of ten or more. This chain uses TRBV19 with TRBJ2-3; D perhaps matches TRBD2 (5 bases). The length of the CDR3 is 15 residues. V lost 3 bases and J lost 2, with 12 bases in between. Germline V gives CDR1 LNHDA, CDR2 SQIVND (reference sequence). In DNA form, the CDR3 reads TGTGCCAGTAGTATTTGGGCAGACTACACAGATACGCAGTATTTT. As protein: CASSIWADYTDTQYF.

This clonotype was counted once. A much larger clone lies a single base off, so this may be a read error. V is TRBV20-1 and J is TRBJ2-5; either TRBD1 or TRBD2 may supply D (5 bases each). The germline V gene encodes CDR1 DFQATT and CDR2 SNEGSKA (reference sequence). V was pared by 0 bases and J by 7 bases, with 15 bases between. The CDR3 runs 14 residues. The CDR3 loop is CSARDRGEIGTQYF. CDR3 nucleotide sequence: TGCAGTGCTAGAGATCGAGGGGAGATAGGGACCCAGTACTTC.

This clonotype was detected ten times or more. The CDR3 here is CASSPHMRGTEAFF. CDR3 in DNA: TGTGCCAGCAGCCCACACATGCGGGGCACTGAAGCTTTCTTT. The chain is built from TRBV4-2 and TRBJ1-1; D remains ambiguous. Germline loops: CDR1 LGHNA, CDR2 YNFKEQ. The CDR3 contains 14 residues. Trimming removed 4 bases from V and 4 bases from J, with 13 bases in between.

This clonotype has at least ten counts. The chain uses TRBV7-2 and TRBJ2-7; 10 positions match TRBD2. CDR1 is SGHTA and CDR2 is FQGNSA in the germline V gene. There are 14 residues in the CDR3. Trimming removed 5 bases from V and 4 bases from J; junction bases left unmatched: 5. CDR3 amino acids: CASSPLTSGYEQYF. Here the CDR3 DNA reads TGTGCCAGCAGCCCCCTGACTAGCGGGTACGAGCAGTACTTC.

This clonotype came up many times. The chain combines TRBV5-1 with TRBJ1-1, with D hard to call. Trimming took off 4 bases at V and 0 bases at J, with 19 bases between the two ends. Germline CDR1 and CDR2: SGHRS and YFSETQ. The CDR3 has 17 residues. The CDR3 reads CASSPPGHESVNTEAFF. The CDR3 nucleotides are TGCGCCAGCAGCCCCCCGGGTCATGAAAGCGTGAACACTGAAGCTTTCTTT.

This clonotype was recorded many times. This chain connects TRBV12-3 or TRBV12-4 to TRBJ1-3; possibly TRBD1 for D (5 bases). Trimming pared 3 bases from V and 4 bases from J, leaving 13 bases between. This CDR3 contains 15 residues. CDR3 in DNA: TGTGCCAGCAGTTTCGGGGGTGCGTACGGAAACACCATATATTTT. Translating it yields CASSFGGAYGNTIYF.

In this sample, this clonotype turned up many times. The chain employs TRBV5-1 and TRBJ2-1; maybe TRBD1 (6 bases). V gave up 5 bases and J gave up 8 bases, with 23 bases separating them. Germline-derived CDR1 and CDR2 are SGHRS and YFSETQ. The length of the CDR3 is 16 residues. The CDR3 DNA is TGCGCCAGCAGTCCCACACAGGGAGTCGCGACCGATGAGCAGTTCTTC. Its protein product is CASSPTQGVATDEQFF. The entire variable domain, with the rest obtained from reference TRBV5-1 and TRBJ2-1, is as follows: KAGVTQTPRYLIKTRGQQVTLSCSPISGHRSVSWYQQTPGQGLQFLFEYFSETQRNKGNFPGRFSGRQFSNSRSEMNVSTLELGDSALYLCASSPTQGVATDEQFFGPGTRLTVL.

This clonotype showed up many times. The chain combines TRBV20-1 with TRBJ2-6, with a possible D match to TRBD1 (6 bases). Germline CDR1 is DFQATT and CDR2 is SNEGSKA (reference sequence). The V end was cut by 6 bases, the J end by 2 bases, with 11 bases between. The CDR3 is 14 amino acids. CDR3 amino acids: CSAEDSAGANVLTF. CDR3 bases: TGCAGTGCGGAGGACAGCGCTGGGGCCAACGTCCTGACTTTC.

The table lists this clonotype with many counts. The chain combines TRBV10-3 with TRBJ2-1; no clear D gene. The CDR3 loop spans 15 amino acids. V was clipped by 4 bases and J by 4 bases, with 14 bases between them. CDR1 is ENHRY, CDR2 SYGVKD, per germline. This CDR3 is CAISVRTTGYNEQFF. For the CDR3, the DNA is TGTGCCATCAGTGTGCGCACGACGGGTTACAATGAGCAGTTCTTC.

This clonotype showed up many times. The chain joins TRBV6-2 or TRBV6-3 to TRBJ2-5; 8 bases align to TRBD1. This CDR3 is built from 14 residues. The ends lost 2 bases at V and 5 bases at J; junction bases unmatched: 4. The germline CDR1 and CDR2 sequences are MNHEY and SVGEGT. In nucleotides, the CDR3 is TGTGCCAGCAGTTACAGGCAGGGGGCTGAGACCCAGTACTTC. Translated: CASSYRQGAETQYF.

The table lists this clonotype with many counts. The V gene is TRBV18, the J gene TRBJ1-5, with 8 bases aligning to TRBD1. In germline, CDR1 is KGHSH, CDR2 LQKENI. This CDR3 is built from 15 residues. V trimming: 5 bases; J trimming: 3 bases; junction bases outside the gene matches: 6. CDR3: CASSSGTGPNQPQHF. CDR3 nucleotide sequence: TGTGCCAGCTCATCAGGGACAGGCCCCAATCAGCCCCAGCATTTT.

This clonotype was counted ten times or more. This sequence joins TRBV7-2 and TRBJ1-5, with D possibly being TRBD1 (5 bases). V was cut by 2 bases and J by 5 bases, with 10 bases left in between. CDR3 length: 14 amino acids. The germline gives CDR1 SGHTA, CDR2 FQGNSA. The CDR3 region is CASSLRQFDQPQHF. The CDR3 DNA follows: TGTGCCAGCAGCTTAAGACAGTTCGATCAGCCCCAGCATTTT.

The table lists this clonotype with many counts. CDR3 residues: CASSEQGAVTNEKLFF. As DNA, the CDR3 is TGCGCCAGCAGCGAGCAGGGGGCGGTAACTAATGAAAAACTGTTTTTT. The chain joins TRBV5-1 to TRBJ1-4; 8 nucleotides align to TRBD1. The ends lost 4 bases at V and 1 base at J; junction bases unmatched: 6. Germline lookup yields CDR1 SGHRS and CDR2 YFSETQ. The CDR3 extends over 16 amino acids.

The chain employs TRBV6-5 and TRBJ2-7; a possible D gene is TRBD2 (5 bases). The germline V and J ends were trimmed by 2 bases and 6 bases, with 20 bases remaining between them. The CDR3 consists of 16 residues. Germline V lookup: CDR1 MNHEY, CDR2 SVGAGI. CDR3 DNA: TGTGCCAGCAGTTACCCGCCCCCGGGGAAAGGTCGCGAGCAGTACTTC. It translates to CASSYPPPGKGREQYF.

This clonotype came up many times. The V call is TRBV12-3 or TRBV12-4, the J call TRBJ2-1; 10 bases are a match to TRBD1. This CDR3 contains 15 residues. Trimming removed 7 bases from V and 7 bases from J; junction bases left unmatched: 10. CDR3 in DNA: TGTGCCAGCACCAAGACGGGACAGGGGTGGAATGAGCAGTTCTTC. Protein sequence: CASTKTGQGWNEQFF.

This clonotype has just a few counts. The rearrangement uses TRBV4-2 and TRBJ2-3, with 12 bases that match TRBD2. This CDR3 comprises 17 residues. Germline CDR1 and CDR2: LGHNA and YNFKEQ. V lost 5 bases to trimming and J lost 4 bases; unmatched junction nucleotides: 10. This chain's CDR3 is CASSKSGLAGGPDTQYF. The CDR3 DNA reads TGTGCCAGCAGCAAAAGCGGCCTAGCGGGGGGGCCAGATACGCAGTATTTT.